This TCR beta chain was captured in a study of blood T cell repertoires in COVID-19 (TCRdb year 2020). Regarding the complete study: The collaborator samples originated in the United States, Italy and Spain and spanned the acute and convalescent phases of COVID-19. Where HLA class I and class II types were available, the types were taken from metadata supplied by the sample provider, not from assay-based typing. The samples were drawn from two sources: the first 160 participants of the ongoing ImmuneRACE study, and 1,200 or so subjects contributed by 6 global collaborators. Deeply sampled blood TCRbeta repertoires from subjects exposed to, actively infected with, or recovered from COVID-19 were included in the dataset. A freely available public database, intended as a resource for researchers studying the immune response to SARS-CoV-2, is where the repertoires were released. Nearly every sample came with metadata listing a de-identified subject ID, COVID-19 status, age in years and sex. The material from the prospective study consisted of cDNA or gDNA derived from T cells, B-cell-depleted T cells, or PBMCs. Study-wide conclusions, independent of this receptor: The quantity of clinical and demographic metadata differed by source and by participant and was supplied without curation.

Per the germline V gene (reference sequence), LGHDT is the CDR1 and YNNKEL is the CDR2. The CDR3, from cysteine to phenylalanine, totals 15 residues. Just CDR3 DNA is preserved here, 45 bases in frame from base 1. The junction shows trimming of 3 bases on V and 6 bases on J, and the gene matches do not reach 2 bases of it. Collaborating institutions collected whole blood in K2EDTA tubes following their own protocols. For TCRbeta analysis, collaborators shipped samples in one of three forms: frozen whole blood, isolated PBMCs, or DNA extracted from either of those sample types. Concerning this clone itself: The antigen it recognizes is unknown. No per-base quality is available; no much larger clone lies one base away. The sample has other DNA sequences that encode this CDR3 too.

TCRbeta CDR3 regions were amplified from genomic DNA using the immunoSEQ Assay, a bias-controlled multiplex PCR. The paper's data handling went like this. The number of nucleated cells in each sample was estimated by amplification of reference gene primers within the assay. To quantify the absolute abundance of each unique TCRbeta CDR3 rearrangement, sequence reads were collapsed and filtered. For each sample, productive Simpson clonality was calculated as the square root of Simpson's diversity index over productive rearrangements. TCRdb took this table from immuneACCESS and kept in-frame rearrangements with V and J called. Such tables lack part of the clones; where checked against another copy, unresolved V genes explain under half of the gap, and the rest is unexplained. V, J and clone size derive from that table, while D and trimming were established from the DNA sequence. In this sample the table shows fewer than 200,000 clones, approximately 84% of which occur a single time. Of the sample, approximately 21% is held by the ten largest clones.

The V and J genes are TRBV3-1 (or the pseudogene TRBV3-2) and TRBJ2-2; 12 junctional bases match TRBD1. The TCR was taken from a woman older than 75 with acute or convalescent COVID-19. What was sequenced was peripheral blood. The DNA sequence is as follows: TGTGCCAGCAGCCAGGGACAGGGGGCTGCCGGGGAGCTGTTTTTT. Its coded protein is CASSQGQGAAGELFF.